By sample share, the clone carrying this T cell receptor (beta chain) is medium-sized. This entry belongs to a study of blood T cell repertoires in COVID-19. Study at large: The United States, Italy and Spain provided the acute and convalescent COVID-19 samples. T cells, B-cell-depleted T cells, or PBMCs supplied cDNA or gDNA.

The CDR3 extends over 20 amino acids. V gave up 0 bases and J gave up 8 bases, with 31 bases separating them. Germline V CDR1 and CDR2: SGHTA, FQGNSA. Per the study methods: Scientists estimated how many nucleated cells there were by amplifying reference gene primers. TCRdb keeps only in-frame clones here, not all; method: immunoSEQ multiplex PCR. The V and J calls and clone size are taken from that table; D and trimming were inferred from the DNA. The table has more than 95,000 clones, about 76% seen once. The specimen sequenced was peripheral blood. The source is an elderly man with acute or convalescent COVID-19. The chain couples TRBV7-2 to TRBJ1-2, with D maybe TRBD1 (5 bases). For the CDR3, the DNA is TGTGCCAGCAGCTTAGCGCTTTGGCGCAGGGTTACCGAGACGGCTGGGGGCTACACCTTC. This encodes CASSLALWRRVTETAGGYTF.